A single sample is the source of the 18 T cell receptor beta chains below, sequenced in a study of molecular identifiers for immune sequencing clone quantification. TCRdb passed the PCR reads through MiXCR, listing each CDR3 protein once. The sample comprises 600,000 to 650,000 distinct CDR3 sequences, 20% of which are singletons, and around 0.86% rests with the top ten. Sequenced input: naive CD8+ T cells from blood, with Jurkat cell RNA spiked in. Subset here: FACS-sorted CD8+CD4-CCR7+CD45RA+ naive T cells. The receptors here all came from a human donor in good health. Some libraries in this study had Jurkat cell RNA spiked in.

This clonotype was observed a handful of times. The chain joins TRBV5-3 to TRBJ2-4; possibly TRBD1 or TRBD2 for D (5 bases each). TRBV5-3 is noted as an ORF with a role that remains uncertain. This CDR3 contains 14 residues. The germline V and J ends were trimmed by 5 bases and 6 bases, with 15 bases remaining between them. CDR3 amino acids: CARRGTPGRNIQYF. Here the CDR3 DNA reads TGTGCCAGAAGGGGTACGCCAGGGAGAAACATTCAGTACTTC.

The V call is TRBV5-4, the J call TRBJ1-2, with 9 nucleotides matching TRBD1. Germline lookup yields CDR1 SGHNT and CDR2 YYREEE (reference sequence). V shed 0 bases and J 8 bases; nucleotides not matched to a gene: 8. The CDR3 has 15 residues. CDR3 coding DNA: TGTGCCAGCAGCTTGGTCGGGACAGGGTCTTGGGGCTACACCTTC. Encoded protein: CASSLVGTGSWGYTF.

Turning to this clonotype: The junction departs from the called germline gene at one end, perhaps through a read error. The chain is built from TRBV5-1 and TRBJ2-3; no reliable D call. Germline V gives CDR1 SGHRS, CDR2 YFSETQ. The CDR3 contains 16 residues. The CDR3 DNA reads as TGCGCCAACAGCCTGACCGACGGCACCCTCATAGATACGCAGTATTTT. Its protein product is CANSLTDGTLIDTQYF. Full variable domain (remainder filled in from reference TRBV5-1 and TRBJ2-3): KAGVTQTPRYLIKTRGQQVTLSCSPISGHRSVSWYQQTPGQGLQFLFEYFSETQRNKGNFPGRFSGRQFSNSRSEMNVSTLELGDSALYLCANSLTDGTLIDTQYFGPGTRLTVL.

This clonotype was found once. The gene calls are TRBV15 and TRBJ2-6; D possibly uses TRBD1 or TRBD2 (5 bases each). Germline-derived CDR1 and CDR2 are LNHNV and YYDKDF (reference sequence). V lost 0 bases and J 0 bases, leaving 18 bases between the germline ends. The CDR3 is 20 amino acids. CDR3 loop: CATSREMGDGYPSGANVLTF. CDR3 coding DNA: TGTGCCACCAGCAGAGAGATGGGGGACGGATATCCCTCTGGGGCCAACGTCCTGACTTTC.

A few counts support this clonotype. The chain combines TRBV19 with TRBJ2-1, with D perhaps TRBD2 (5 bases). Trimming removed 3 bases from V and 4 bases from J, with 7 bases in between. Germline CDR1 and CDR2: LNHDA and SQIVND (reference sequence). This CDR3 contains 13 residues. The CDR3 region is CASSMDFYNEQFF. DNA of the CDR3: TGTGCCAGTAGTATGGACTTTTACAATGAGCAGTTCTTC.

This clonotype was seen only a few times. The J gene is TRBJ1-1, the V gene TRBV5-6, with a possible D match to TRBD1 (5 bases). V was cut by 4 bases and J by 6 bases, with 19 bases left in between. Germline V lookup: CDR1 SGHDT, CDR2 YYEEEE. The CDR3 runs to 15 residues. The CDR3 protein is CASSQSIGAGPEAFF. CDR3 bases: TGTGCCAGCAGCCAATCCATCGGGGCCGGGCCTGAAGCTTTCTTT.

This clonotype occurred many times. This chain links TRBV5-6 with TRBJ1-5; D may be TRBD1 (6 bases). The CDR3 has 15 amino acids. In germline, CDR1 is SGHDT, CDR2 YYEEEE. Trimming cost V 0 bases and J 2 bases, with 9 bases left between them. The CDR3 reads CASSLGAGGNQPQHF. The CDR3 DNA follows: TGTGCCAGCAGCTTGGGGGCAGGGGGCAATCAGCCCCAGCATTTT.

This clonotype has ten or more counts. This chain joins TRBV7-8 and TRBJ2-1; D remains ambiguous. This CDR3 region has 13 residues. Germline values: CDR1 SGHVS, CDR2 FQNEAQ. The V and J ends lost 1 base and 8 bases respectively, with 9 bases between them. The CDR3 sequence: CASSLELKYEQFF. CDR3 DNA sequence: TGTGCCAGCAGCTTAGAACTGAAGTATGAGCAGTTCTTC.

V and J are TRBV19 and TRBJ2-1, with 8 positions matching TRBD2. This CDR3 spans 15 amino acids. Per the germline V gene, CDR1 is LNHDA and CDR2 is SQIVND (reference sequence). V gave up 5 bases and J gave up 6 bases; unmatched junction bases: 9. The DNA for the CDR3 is TGTGCCAGTAGTTTCGGTAGCGGGGACCTCAATGAGCAGTTCTTC. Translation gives CASSFGSGDLNEQFF.

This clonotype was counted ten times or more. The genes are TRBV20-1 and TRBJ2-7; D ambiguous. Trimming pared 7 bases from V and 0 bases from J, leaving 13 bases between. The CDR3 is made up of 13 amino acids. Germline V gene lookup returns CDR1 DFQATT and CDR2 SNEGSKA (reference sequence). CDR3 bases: TGCAGTGTTTCCCATGAATCCTCCTACGAGCAGTACTTC. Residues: CSVSHESSYEQYF.

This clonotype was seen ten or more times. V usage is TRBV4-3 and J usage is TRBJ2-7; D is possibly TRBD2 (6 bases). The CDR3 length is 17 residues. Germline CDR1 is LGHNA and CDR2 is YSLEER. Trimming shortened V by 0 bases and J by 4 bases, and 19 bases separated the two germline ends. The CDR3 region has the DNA TGCGCCAGCAGCCAAGATCGCGGGGCGTACGGAGCGTACGAGCAGTACTTC. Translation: CASSQDRGAYGAYEQYF.

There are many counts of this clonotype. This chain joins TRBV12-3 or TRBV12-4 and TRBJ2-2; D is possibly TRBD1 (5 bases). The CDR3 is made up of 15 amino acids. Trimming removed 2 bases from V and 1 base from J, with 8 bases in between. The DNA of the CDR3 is TGTGCCAGCAGTTTATCGACAGAGAACACCGGGGAGCTGTTTTTT. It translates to CASSLSTENTGELFF.

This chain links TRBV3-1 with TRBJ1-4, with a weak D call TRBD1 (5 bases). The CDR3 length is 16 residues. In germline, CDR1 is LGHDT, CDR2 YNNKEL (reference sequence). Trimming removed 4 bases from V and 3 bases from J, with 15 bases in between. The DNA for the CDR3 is TGTGCCAGCAGCCCCAAGGTACAGGCCGCTAATGAAAAACTGTTTTTT. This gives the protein CASSPKVQAANEKLFF.

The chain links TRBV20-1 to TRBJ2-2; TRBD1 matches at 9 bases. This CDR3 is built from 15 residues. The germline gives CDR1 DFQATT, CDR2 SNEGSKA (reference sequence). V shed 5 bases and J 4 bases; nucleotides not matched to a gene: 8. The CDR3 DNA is TGCAGTGCTCTTACAGGGGGCTTAACCACCGGGGAGCTGTTTTTT. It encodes CSALTGGLTTGELFF.

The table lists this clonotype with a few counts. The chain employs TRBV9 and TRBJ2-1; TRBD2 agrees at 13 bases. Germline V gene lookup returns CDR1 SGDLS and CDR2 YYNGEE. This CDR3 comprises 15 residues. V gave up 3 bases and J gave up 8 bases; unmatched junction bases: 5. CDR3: CASSALAGGPDEQFF. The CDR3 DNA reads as TGTGCCAGCAGCGCACTAGCGGGAGGGCCTGATGAGCAGTTCTTC.

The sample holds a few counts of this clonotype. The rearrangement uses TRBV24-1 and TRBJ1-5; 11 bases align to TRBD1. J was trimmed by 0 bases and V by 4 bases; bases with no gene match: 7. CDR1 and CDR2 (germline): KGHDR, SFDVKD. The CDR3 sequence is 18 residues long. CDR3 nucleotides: TGTGCCACCAGTGACCCCGGGACAGGGGGAAATAGCAATCAGCCCCAGCATTTT. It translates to CATSDPGTGGNSNQPQHF.

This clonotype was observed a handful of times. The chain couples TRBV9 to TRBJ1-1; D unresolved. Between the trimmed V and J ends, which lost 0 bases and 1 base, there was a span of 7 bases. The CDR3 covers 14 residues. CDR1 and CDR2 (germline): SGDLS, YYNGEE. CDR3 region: CASSVDWRNTEAFF. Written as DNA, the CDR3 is TGTGCCAGCAGCGTAGATTGGCGGAACACTGAAGCTTTCTTT.

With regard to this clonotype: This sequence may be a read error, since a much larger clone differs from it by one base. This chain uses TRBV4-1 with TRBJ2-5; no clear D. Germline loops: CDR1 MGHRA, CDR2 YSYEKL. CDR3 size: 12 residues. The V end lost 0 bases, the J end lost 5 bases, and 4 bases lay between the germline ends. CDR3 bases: TGCGCCAGCAGCCAAGATATGGAGACCCAGTACTTC. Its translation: CASSQDMETQYF.